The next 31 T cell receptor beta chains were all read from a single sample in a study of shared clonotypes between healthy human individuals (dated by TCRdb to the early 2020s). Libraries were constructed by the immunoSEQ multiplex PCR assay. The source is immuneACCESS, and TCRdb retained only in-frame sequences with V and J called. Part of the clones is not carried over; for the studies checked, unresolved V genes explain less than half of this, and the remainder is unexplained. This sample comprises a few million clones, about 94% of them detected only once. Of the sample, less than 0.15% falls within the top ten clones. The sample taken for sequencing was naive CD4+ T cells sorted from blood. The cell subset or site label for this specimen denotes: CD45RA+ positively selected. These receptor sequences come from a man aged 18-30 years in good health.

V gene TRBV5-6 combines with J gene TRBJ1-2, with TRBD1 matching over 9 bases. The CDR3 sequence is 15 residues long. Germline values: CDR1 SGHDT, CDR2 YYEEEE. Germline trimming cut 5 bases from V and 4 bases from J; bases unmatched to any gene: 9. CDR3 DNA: TGTGCCAGCAGGTTAGACAGGGGGTATCGCTATGGCTACACCTTC. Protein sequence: CASRLDRGYRYGYTF.

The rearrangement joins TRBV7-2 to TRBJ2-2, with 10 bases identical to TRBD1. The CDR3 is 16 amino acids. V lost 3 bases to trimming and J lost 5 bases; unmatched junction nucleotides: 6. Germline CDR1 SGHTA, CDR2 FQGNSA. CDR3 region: CASSLKTGGVTGELFF. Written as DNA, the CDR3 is TGTGCCAGCAGCTTGAAGACAGGGGGCGTAACCGGGGAGCTGTTTTTT.

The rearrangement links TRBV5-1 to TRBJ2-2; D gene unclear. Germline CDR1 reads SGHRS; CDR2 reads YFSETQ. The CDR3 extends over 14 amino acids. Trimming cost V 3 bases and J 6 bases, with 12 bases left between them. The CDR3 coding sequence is TGCGCCAGCAGCTCCCGGCCGCAGCCCGGGGAGCTGTTTTTT. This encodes CASSSRPQPGELFF.

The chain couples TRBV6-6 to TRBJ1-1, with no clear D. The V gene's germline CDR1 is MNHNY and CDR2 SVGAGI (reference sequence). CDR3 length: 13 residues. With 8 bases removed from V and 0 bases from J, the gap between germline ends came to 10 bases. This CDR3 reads CASREPLNTEAFF. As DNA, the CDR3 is TGTGCCAGCCGGGAGCCTTTGAACACTGAAGCTTTCTTT.

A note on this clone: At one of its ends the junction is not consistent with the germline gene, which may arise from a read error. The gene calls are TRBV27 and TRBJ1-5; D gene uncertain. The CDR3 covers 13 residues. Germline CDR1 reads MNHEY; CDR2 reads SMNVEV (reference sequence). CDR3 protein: CASSYLSDQPQHF. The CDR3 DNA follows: TGTGCCAGCAGTTACCTTAGCGATCAGCCCCAGCATTTT.

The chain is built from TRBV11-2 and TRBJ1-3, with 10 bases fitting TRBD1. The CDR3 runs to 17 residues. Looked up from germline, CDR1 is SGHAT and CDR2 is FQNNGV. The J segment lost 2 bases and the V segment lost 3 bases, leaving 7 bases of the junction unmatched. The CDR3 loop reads CASSFAGQGIPGNTIYF. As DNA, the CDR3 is TGTGCCAGCAGCTTTGCGGGACAGGGGATTCCTGGAAACACCATATATTTT.

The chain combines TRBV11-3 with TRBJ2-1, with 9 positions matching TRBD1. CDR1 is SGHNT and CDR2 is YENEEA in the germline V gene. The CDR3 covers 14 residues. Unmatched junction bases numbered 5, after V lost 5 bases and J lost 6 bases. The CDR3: CASSEQGAGNEQFF. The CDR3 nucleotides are TGTGCCAGCAGCGAACAGGGGGCGGGCAATGAGCAGTTCTTC.

The CDR3 bases are TGTGCCAGCAGTGAATTTCTAGCGGGTCTCCCAGATACGCAGTATTTT. Protein: CASSEFLAGLPDTQYF. This chain connects TRBV6-1 to TRBJ2-3; 8 bases agree with TRBD2. The CDR3 sequence is 16 residues long. Looked up from germline, CDR1 is MNHNS and CDR2 is SASEGT. With V trimmed by 2 bases and J by 4 bases, 8 bases remained unmatched.

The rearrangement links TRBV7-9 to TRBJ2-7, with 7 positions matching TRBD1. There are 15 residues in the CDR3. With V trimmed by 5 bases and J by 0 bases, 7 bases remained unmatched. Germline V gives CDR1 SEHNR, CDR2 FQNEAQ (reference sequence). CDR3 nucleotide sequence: TGTGCCAGCAGCCCCGGACAGGTGCGCTCCTACGAGCAGTACTTC. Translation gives CASSPGQVRSYEQYF.

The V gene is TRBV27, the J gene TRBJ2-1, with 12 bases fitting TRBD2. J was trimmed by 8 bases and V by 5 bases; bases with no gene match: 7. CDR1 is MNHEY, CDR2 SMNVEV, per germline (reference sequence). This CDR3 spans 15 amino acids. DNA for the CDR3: TGTGCCAGCAGTCTCACTAGCGGGGGGCTCTATGAGCAGTTCTTC. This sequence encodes CASSLTSGGLYEQFF.

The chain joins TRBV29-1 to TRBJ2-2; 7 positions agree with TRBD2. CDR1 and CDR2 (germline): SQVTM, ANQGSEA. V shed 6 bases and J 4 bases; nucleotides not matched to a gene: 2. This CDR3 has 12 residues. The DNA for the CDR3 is TGCAGCGTGAGACTAGCCACCGGGGAGCTGTTTTTT. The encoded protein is CSVRLATGELFF.

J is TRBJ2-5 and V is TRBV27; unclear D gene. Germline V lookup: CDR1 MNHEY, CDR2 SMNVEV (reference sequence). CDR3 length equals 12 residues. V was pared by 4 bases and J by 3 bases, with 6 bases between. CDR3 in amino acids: CASSSPEETQYF. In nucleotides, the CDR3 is TGTGCCAGCAGTTCCCCAGAAGAGACCCAGTACTTC.

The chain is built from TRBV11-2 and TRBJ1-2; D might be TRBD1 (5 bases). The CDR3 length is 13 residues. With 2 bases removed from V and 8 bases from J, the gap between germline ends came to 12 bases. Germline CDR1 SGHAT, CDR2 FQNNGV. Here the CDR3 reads CASSLQAGQGYTF. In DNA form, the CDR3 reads TGTGCCAGCAGCTTACAGGCAGGGCAAGGCTACACCTTC.

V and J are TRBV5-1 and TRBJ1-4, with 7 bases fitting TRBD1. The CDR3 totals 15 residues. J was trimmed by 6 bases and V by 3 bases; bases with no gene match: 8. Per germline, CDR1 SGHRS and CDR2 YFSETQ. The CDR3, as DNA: TGCGCCAGCAGCTGGAATACAGGGGAAGATGAAAAACTGTTTTTT. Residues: CASSWNTGEDEKLFF.

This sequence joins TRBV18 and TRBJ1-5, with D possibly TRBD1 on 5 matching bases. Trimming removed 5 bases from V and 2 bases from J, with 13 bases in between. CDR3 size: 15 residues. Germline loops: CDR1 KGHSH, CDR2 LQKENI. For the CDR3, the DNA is TGTGCCAGCTCAGTTCAGGGATACGGCAATCAGCCCCAGCATTTT. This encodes CASSVQGYGNQPQHF.

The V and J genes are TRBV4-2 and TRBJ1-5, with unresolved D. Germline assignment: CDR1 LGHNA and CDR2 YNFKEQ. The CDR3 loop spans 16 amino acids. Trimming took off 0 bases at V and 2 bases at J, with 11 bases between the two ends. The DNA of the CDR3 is TGTGCCAGCAGCCAAGATCCCCGGGGTGGCAATCAGCCCCAGCATTTT. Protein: CASSQDPRGGNQPQHF.

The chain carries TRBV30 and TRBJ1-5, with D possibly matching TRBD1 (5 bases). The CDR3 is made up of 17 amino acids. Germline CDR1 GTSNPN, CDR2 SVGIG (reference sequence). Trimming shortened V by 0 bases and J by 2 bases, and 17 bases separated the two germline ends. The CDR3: CAWSVGPRGIRNQPQHF. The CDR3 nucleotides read TGTGCCTGGAGTGTAGGGCCTAGGGGTATACGCAATCAGCCCCAGCATTTT.

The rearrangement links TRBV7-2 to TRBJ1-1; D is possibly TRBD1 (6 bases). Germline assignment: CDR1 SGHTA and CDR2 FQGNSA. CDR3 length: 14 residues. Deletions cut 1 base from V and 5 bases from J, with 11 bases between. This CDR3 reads CASSLDQGSTEAFF. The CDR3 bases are TGTGCCAGCAGCTTAGATCAGGGGTCGACTGAAGCTTTCTTT.

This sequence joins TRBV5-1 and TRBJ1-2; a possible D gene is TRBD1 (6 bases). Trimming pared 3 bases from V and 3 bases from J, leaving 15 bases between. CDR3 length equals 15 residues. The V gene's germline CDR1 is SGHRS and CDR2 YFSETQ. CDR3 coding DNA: TGCGCCAGCAGCTCTCGCCCCAGGGGCGACTATGGCTACACCTTC. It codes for CASSSRPRGDYGYTF.

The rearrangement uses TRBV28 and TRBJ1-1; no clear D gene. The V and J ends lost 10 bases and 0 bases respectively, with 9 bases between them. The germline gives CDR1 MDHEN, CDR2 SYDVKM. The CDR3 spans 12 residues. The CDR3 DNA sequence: TGTGCCACCGGGAGTTTGAACACTGAAGCTTTCTTT. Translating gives CATGSLNTEAFF.

CDR3 coding DNA: TGTGCCAGCAGTTACTCCCCCAGGGCAGGAAAACTGTTTTTT. This translates into CASSYSPRAGKLFF. V usage is TRBV6-5 and J usage is TRBJ1-4; D perhaps matches TRBD1 (5 bases). Germline loops: CDR1 MNHEY, CDR2 SVGAGI. The CDR3 runs 14 residues. The germline V and J ends were trimmed by 0 bases and 10 bases, with 12 bases remaining between them.

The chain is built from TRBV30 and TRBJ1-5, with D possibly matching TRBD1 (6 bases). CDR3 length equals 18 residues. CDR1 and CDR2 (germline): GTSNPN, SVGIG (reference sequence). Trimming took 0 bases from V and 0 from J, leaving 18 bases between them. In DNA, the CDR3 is TGTGCCTGGAGTGTACAGCGGACAGCGACCCTTAGCAATCAGCCCCAGCATTTT. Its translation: CAWSVQRTATLSNQPQHF.

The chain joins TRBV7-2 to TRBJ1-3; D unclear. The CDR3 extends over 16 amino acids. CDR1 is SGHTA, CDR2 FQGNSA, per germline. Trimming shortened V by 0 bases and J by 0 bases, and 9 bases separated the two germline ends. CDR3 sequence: CASSLARYSSGNTIYF. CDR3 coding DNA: TGTGCCAGCAGCTTAGCGAGGTACTCCTCTGGAAACACCATATATTTT.

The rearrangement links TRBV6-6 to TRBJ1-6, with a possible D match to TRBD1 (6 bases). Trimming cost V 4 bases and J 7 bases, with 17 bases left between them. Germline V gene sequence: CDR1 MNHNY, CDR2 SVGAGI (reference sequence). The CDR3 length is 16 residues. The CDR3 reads CASSSRATGSNSPLHF. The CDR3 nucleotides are TGTGCCAGCAGTTCCCGCGCGACAGGCAGCAATTCACCCCTCCACTTT.

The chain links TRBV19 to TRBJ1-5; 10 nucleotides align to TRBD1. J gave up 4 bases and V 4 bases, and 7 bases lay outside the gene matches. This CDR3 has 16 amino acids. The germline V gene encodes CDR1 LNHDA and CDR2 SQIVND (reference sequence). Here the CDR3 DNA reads TGTGCCAGTAGTAAAACGCCGGGACAGGGGAATCAGCCCCAGCATTTT. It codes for CASSKTPGQGNQPQHF.

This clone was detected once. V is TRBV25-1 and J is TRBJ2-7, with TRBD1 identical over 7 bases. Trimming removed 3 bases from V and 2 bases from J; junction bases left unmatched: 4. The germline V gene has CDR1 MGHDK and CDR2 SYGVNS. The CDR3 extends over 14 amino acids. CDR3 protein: CASSDKGTAYEQYF. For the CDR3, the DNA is TGTGCCAGCAGTGATAAAGGGACAGCCTACGAGCAGTACTTC.

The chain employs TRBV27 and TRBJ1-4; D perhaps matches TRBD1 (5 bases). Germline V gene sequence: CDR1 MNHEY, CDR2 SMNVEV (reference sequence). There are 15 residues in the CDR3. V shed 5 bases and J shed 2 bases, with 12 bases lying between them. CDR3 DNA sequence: TGTGCCAGCAGTAACGGGGCAGGGACTAATGAAAAACTGTTTTTT. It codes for CASSNGAGTNEKLFF.

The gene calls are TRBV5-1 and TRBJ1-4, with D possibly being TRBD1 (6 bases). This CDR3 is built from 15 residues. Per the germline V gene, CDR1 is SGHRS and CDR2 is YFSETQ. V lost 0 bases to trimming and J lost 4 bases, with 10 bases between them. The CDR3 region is CASSLARGFNEKLFF. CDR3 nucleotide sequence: TGCGCCAGCAGCTTGGCTAGGGGGTTTAATGAAAAACTGTTTTTT.

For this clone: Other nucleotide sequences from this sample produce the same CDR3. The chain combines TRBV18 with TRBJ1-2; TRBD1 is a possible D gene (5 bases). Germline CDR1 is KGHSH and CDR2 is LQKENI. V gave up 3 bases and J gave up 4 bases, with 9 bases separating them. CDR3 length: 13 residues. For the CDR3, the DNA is TGTGCCAGCTCACCGGAGGGGCTCTATGGCTACACCTTC. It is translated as CASSPEGLYGYTF.

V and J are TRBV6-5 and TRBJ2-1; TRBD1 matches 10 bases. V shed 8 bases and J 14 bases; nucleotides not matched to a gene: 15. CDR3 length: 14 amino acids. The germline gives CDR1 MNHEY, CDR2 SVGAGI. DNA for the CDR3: TGTGCCAGCGCCCGAGGGGACAGGGGTCAATTTAAGTTCTTC. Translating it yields CASARGDRGQFKFF.

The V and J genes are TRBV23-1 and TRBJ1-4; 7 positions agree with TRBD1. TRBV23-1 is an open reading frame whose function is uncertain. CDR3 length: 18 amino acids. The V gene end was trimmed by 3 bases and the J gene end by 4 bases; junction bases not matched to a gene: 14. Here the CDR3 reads CASSQFWGQHLLNEKLFF. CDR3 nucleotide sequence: TGCGCCAGCAGTCAGTTTTGGGGACAGCACTTACTTAATGAAAAACTGTTTTTT.